These 20 T cell receptor beta chains share one sample of origin, sequenced in a study of CD8 T cells in ankylosing spondylitis (dated by TCRdb to between 2016 and 2019). Libraries were built with 5' RACE. TCRdb records Illumina HiSeq 2500 as the sequencer. TCRdb itself trimmed the public reads at Q25 with fastp, ran MiXCR and retained productive beta chains. Entries that share a CDR3 protein sequence are merged under the most common genes and DNA. For this sample there are roughly 180,000 distinct CDR3 sequences; approximately 10% appear just once. The ten largest account for approximately 16% of the sample. Sequencing input: blood, either unsorted or a sorted T cell fraction (not recorded which). Every receptor here comes from a female donor with ankylosing spondylitis or in good health (not recorded which).

This clonotype was observed a few times. The chain has TRBV12-3 or TRBV12-4 and TRBJ2-1; a weak D match, TRBD2 (6 bases). V was shortened by 3 bases and J by 5 bases, with 11 bases between the two germline ends. The CDR3 extends over 14 amino acids. Here the CDR3 reads CASSLMGGDNEQFF. CDR3 DNA sequence: TGTGCCAGCAGTTTGATGGGCGGGGACAATGAGCAGTTCTTC.

In its sample, this clonotype was seen a few times. This chain uses TRBV25-1 with TRBJ2-1; TRBD2 matches at 8 bases. CDR3 length: 14 residues. Unmatched junction bases numbered 1, after V lost 4 bases and J lost 2 bases. The germline gives CDR1 MGHDK, CDR2 SYGVNS. For the CDR3, the DNA is TGTGCCAGCAGTGGCGGGAGGACCTACAATGAGCAGTTCTTC. Translation: CASSGGRTYNEQFF.

The V gene is TRBV5-1, the J gene TRBJ2-3; D may be TRBD2 (5 bases). V was trimmed by 0 bases and J by 3 bases, leaving 8 bases between them. The CDR3 sequence is 14 residues long. The germline CDR1 and CDR2 sequences are SGHRS and YFSETQ. DNA for the CDR3: TGCGCCAGCAGCTTGGGAGGGCCGACAGATACGCAGTATTTT. It yields the protein CASSLGGPTDTQYF. Looking up the rest from reference TRBV5-1 and TRBJ2-3 gives the full variable domain: KAGVTQTPRYLIKTRGQQVTLSCSPISGHRSVSWYQQTPGQGLQFLFEYFSETQRNKGNFPGRFSGRQFSNSRSEMNVSTLELGDSALYLCASSLGGPTDTQYFGPGTRLTVL.

This clonotype was observed a few times. The chain links TRBV25-1 to TRBJ2-1, with 9 bases identical to TRBD2. Per germline, CDR1 MGHDK and CDR2 SYGVNS. The V gene end was trimmed by 1 base and the J gene end by 9 bases; junction bases not matched to a gene: 10. The CDR3 contains 16 residues. CDR3 coding DNA: TGTGCCAGCAGTGAATTCGCGGGAGGGCGTACCGGTGAGCAGTTCTTC. Translation gives CASSEFAGGRTGEQFF.

This clonotype occurred many times. The V gene is TRBV7-8, the J gene TRBJ2-2; perhaps TRBD1 as D (7 bases). Deletions cut 3 bases from V and 4 bases from J, with 12 bases between. The CDR3 extends over 15 amino acids. CDR1 and CDR2 from the germline V gene are SGHVS and FQNEAQ. The CDR3 region has the DNA TGTGCCAGCAGCTTTCCCCAGGGGGGCACCGGGGAGCTGTTTTTT. Its protein product is CASSFPQGGTGELFF.

The V gene is TRBV29-1, the J gene TRBJ2-1; 10 bases agree with TRBD2. This CDR3 comprises 16 residues. Germline V gives CDR1 SQVTM, CDR2 ANQGSEA. J gave up 4 bases and V 0 bases, and 6 bases lay outside the gene matches. CDR3 DNA: TGCAGCGTTGAAGACTTAAGTAGCGGGGGGTACAATGAGCAGTTCTTC. Its protein is CSVEDLSSGGYNEQFF.

This clonotype was detected many times. The gene calls are TRBV11-2 and TRBJ2-1; a weak D match, TRBD2 (5 bases). Looked up from germline, CDR1 is SGHAT and CDR2 is FQNNGV. The CDR3 has 15 amino acids. Deletions cut 3 bases from V and 5 bases from J, with 14 bases between. This CDR3 is CASSLGASSNNEQFF. The CDR3 DNA is TGTGCCAGCAGCTTGGGTGCTAGCAGTAACAATGAGCAGTTCTTC.

The genes are TRBV18 and TRBJ2-1; TRBD2 is a possible D gene (5 bases). CDR3 length equals 13 residues. V was pared by 0 bases and J by 10 bases, with 10 bases between. Looked up from germline, CDR1 is KGHSH and CDR2 is LQKENI. The CDR3 nucleotides read TGTGCCAGCTCACCACCAATAGCGAACGAGCAGTTCTTC. As protein: CASSPPIANEQFF.

V is TRBV11-2 and J is TRBJ2-7; TRBD2 might be the D (5 bases). This CDR3 has 15 residues. Trimming stripped 5 bases from V and 6 bases from J, with 20 bases between. The germline V gene has CDR1 SGHAT and CDR2 FQNNGV. CDR3 residues: CASSPKDVEVVEQYF. The CDR3 DNA is TGTGCCAGCAGCCCCAAAGATGTGGAGGTGGTCGAGCAGTACTTC.

This clonotype has only a few counts. For the CDR3, the DNA is TGTGCCAGCAGTGGAGGGCAGGGGTACACCGGGGAGCTGTTTTTT. This codes for CASSGGQGYTGELFF. This chain links TRBV6-1 with TRBJ2-2, with D perhaps TRBD1 (6 bases). The CDR3 has 15 amino acids. Germline V gives CDR1 MNHNS, CDR2 SASEGT. V lost 4 bases to trimming and J lost 3 bases, with 12 bases between them.

The chain combines TRBV6-1 with TRBJ1-1; TRBD1 matches at 7 bases. The CDR3 consists of 13 residues. CDR1 is MNHNS, CDR2 SASEGT, per germline. The V and J ends lost 11 bases and 4 bases, in that order; junction bases with no gene match: 10. The CDR3 DNA follows: TGTGCCGGGGAGACAGGGATGAGCACTGAAGCTTTCTTT. It translates to CAGETGMSTEAFF.

J is TRBJ2-5 and V is TRBV20-1; TRBD2 aligns across 7 bases. The ends lost 4 bases at V and 2 bases at J; junction bases unmatched: 13. Germline V gene data show CDR1 as DFQATT and CDR2 as SNEGSKA (reference sequence). CDR3 length equals 16 residues. Written as DNA, the CDR3 is TGCAGTGCTACCGGGAAATTGGCTAGCGGTCAAGAGACCCAGTACTTC. Residues: CSATGKLASGQETQYF.

This clonotype has only a few counts. CDR3 bases: TGCAGTGCGAAAGAGGGGGGGGCAGACAATGAGCAGTTCTTC. It specifies CSAKEGGADNEQFF. The rearrangement joins TRBV20-1 to TRBJ2-1, with D tentatively TRBD2 (7 bases). Germline V gene sequence: CDR1 DFQATT, CDR2 SNEGSKA (reference sequence). The CDR3 has 14 residues. Trimming took 6 bases from V and 5 from J, leaving 17 bases between them.

DNA of the CDR3: TGCGCCAGCAGCCCGGGGGGCAGGCTATTCCAAGAGACCCAGTACTTC. As protein: CASSPGGRLFQETQYF. The rearrangement links TRBV4-3 to TRBJ2-5; the D gene is possibly TRBD2 (7 bases). The V gene lost 4 bases and the J gene lost 1 base, with 16 bases spanning the gap. The CDR3 contains 16 residues. The germline gives CDR1 LGHNA, CDR2 YSLEER.

The rearrangement joins TRBV2 to TRBJ2-5, with TRBD2 identical over 14 bases. The CDR3 runs 19 residues. V trimming: 5 bases; J trimming: 0 bases; junction bases outside the gene matches: 11. In germline, CDR1 is SNHLY, CDR2 FYNNEI. The CDR3, as DNA: TGTGCCAGCAGTTCGGGGACTAGCGGGAGCGTGGGCTACCAAGAGACCCAGTACTTC. Encoded protein: CASSSGTSGSVGYQETQYF.

This clonotype appeared a few times. The chain has TRBV28 and TRBJ1-2; 11 bases match TRBD1. V lost 7 bases to trimming and J lost 8 bases; unmatched junction nucleotides: 15. This CDR3 region has 16 residues. CDR1 and CDR2 (germline): MDHEN, SYDVKM. This chain's CDR3 is CASTPDRGRVAIGYTF. CDR3 bases: TGTGCCAGCACTCCGGACAGGGGGCGCGTGGCCATCGGCTACACCTTC.

This clonotype was detected only a few times. V usage is TRBV4-3 and J usage is TRBJ1-2; a weak D match, TRBD1 (6 bases). Trimming left V 2 bases short and J 4 bases short, with 11 bases between. Germline V CDR1 and CDR2: LGHNA, YSLEER. CDR3 length equals 14 residues. The CDR3 protein is CASSQTGHIYGYTF. Written as DNA, the CDR3 is TGCGCCAGCAGCCAAACGGGACACATCTATGGCTACACCTTC.

This clonotype was observed a few times. The chain has TRBV20-1 and TRBJ1-6; D remains ambiguous. Deletions cut 4 bases from V and 2 bases from J, with 9 bases between. CDR1 DFQATT and CDR2 SNEGSKA come from the germline V gene (reference sequence). CDR3 size: 14 residues. The DNA of the CDR3 is TGCAGTGCTACCCAAAGGGCCTATAATTCACCCCTCCACTTT. It is translated as CSATQRAYNSPLHF.

A few counts support this clonotype. The V call is TRBV5-1, the J call TRBJ1-2; D gene unclear. The CDR3 is 13 amino acids. Germline lookup yields CDR1 SGHRS and CDR2 YFSETQ. The V and J ends lost 0 bases and 5 bases respectively, with 8 bases between them. CDR3: CASSLGTGYGYTF. In DNA, the CDR3 is TGCGCCAGCAGCTTGGGGACGGGGTATGGCTACACCTTC. The full variable domain, with the rest looked up from reference TRBV5-1 and TRBJ1-2, is KAGVTQTPRYLIKTRGQQVTLSCSPISGHRSVSWYQQTPGQGLQFLFEYFSETQRNKGNFPGRFSGRQFSNSRSEMNVSTLELGDSALYLCASSLGTGYGYTFGSGTRLTVV.

This clonotype was found once. The V gene is TRBV7-3, the J gene TRBJ2-1; D might be TRBD2 (6 bases). This CDR3 has 15 residues. Trimming left V 5 bases short and J 0 bases short, with 11 bases between. The V gene's germline CDR1 is SGHTA and CDR2 FQGTGA. CDR3 nucleotides: TGTGCCAGCAGCCGCGGGGTGAGCTCCTACAATGAGCAGTTCTTC. Its protein product is CASSRGVSSYNEQFF.